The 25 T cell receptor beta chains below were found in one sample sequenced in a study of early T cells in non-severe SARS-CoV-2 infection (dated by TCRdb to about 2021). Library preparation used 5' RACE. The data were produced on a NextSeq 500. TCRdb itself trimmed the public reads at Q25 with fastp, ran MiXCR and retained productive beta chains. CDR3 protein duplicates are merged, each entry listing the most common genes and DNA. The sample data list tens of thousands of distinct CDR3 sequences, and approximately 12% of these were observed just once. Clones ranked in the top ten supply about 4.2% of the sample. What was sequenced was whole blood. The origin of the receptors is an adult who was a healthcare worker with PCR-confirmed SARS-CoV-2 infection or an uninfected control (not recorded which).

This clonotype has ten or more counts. CDR3 nucleotide sequence: TGTGCCAGCAGTTTCGGCGGCGGTCGTGGCAATCAGCCCCAGCATTTT. This sequence encodes CASSFGGGRGNQPQHF. The rearrangement links TRBV12-3 or TRBV12-4 to TRBJ1-5; D call uncertain. V gave up 3 bases and J gave up 2 bases, with 14 bases separating them. The CDR3 contains 16 residues.

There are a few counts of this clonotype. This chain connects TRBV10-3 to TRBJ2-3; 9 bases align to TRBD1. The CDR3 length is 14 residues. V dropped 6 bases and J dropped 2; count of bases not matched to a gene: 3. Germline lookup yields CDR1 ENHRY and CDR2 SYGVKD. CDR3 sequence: CAIRWDRVTDTQYF. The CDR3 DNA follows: TGTGCCATCAGATGGGACAGGGTCACAGATACGCAGTATTTT.

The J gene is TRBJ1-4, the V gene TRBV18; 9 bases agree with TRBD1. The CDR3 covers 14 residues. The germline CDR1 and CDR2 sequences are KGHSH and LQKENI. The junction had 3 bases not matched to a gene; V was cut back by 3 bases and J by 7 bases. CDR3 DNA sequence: TGTGCCAGCTCACCCGGGACAGGGCCTGAAAAACTGTTTTTT. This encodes CASSPGTGPEKLFF.

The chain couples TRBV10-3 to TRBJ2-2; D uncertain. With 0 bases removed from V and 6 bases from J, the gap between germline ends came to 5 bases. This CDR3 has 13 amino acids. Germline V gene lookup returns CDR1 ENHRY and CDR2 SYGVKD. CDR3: CAISESLAGELFF. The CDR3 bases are TGTGCCATCAGTGAGTCCCTCGCCGGGGAGCTGTTTTTT.

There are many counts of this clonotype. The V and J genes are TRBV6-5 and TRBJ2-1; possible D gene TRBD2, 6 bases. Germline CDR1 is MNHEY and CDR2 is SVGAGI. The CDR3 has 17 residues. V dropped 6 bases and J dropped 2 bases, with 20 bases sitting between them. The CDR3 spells CASSLTGGAAPYNEQFF. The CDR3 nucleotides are TGTGCCAGCAGCTTGACCGGAGGGGCGGCCCCCTACAATGAGCAGTTCTTC.

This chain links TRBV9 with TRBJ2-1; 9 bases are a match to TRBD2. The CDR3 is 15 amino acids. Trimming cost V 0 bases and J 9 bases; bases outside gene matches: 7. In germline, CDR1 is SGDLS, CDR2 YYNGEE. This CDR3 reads CASSVAVAGEVEQFF. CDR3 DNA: TGTGCCAGCAGCGTAGCGGTAGCGGGGGAGGTTGAGCAGTTCTTC.

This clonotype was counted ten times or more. The CDR3 bases are TGTGCCACCAGTGGAACGGGGACTAGAAATGAGCAGTTCTTC. Residues: CATSGTGTRNEQFF. The rearrangement uses TRBV24-1 and TRBJ2-1; 8 bases align to TRBD2. V dropped 5 bases and J dropped 7; count of bases not matched to a gene: 6. The germline V gene has CDR1 KGHDR and CDR2 SFDVKD. CDR3 length: 14 amino acids.

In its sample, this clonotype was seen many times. The CDR3 DNA is TGCGCCAGCAGTGAGTCGCGCCAACCCCCTAGCACAGATACGCAGTATTTT. Protein product: CASSESRQPPSTDTQYF. The chain is built from TRBV10-1 and TRBJ2-3, with unresolved D. This CDR3 spans 17 amino acids. V lost 0 bases, J lost 0 bases, and 13 bases lay in between. Germline CDR1 is WNHNN and CDR2 is SYGVQD (reference sequence).

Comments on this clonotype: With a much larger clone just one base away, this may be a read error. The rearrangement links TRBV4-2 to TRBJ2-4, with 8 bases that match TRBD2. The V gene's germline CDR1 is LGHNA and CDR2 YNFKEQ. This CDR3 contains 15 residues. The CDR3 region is CANSQGGGAKNIQYF. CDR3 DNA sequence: TGTGCCAACAGCCAAGGCGGGGGGGCCAAAAACATTCAGTACTTC.

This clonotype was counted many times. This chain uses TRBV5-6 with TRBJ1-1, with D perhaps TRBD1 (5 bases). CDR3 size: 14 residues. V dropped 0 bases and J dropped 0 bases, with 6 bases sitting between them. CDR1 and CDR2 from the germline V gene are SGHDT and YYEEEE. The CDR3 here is CASSLGGMNTEAFF. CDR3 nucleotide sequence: TGTGCCAGCAGCTTGGGGGGCATGAACACTGAAGCTTTCTTT.

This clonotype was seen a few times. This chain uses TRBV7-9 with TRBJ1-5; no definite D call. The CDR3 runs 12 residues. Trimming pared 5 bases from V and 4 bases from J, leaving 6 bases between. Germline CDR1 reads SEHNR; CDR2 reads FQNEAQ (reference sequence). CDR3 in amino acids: CASSPDNQPQHF. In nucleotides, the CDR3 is TGTGCCAGCAGCCCGGATAATCAGCCCCAGCATTTT.

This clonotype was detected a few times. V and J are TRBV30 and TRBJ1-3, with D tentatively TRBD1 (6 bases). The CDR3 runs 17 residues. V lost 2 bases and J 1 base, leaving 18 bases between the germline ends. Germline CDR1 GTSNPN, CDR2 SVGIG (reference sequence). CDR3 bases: TGTGCCTGGAGTTTCAGGGGACAAACTACATCTGGAAACACCATATATTTT. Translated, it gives CAWSFRGQTTSGNTIYF.

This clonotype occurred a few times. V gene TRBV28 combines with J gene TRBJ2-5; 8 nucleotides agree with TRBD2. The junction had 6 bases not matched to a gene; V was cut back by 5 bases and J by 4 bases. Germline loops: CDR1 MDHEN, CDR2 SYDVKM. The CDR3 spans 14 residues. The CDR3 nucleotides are TGTGCCAGCAGTCCGGGACTAGGCTTAGAGACCCAGTACTTC. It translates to CASSPGLGLETQYF.

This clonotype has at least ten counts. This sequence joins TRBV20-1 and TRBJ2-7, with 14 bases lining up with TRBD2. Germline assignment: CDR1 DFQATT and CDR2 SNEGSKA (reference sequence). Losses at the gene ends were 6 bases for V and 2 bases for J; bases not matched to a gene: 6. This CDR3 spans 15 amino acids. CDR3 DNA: TGCAGTGCGCCAGGACTAGCGGGGGGAACCTACGAGCAGTACTTC. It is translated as CSAPGLAGGTYEQYF.

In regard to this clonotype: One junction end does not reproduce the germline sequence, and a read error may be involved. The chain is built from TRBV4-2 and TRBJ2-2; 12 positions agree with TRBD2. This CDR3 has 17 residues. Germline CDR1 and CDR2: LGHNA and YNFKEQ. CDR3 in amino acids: CASSPSSGRAGDGELFF. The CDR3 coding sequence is TGTGCTAGCAGCCCATCTAGCGGGAGGGCCGGTGACGGGGAGCTGTTTTTT.

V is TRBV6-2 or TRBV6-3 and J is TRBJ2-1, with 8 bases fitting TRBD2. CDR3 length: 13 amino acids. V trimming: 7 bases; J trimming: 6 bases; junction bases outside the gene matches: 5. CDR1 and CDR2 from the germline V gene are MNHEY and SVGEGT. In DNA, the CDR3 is TGTGCCAGCACCCTAAGCGGGGGCAATGAGCAGTTCTTC. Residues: CASTLSGGNEQFF.

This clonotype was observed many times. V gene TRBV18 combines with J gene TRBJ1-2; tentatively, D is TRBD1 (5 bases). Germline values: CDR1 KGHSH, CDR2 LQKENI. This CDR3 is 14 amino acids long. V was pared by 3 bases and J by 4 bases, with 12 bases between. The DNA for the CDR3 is TGTGCCAGCTCACCCGGCCGGGACGGCTATGGCTACACCTTC. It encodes CASSPGRDGYGYTF.

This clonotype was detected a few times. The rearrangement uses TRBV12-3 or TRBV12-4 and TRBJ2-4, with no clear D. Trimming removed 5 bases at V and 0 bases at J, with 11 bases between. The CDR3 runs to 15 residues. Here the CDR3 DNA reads TGTGCCAGCAGTGGCAGTAAGATAGCCAAAAACATTCAGTACTTC. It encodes CASSGSKIAKNIQYF.

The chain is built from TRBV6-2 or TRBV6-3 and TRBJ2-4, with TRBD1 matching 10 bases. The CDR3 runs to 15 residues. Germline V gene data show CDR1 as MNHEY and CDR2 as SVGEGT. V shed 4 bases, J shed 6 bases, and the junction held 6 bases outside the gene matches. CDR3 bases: TGTGCCAGCAGTTCTGGGGGACAGGGGAGAAACATTCAGTACTTC. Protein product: CASSSGGQGRNIQYF.

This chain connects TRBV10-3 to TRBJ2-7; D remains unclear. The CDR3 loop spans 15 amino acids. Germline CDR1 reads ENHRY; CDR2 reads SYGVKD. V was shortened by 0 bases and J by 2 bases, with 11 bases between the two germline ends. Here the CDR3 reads CAISESWSRAYEQYF. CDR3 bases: TGTGCCATCAGTGAGTCGTGGAGTAGGGCCTACGAGCAGTACTTC.

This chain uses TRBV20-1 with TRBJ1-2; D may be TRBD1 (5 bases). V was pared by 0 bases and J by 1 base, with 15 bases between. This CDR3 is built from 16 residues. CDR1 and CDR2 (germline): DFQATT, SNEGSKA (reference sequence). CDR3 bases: TGCAGTGCTAGAGATGACAGCCGGAAACTTAACTATGGCTACACCTTC. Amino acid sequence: CSARDDSRKLNYGYTF.

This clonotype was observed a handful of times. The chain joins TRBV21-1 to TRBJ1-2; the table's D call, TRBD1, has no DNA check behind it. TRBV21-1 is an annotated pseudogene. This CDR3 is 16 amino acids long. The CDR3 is CASSPPGGSTVYGYTF. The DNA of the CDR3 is TGTGCCAGCAGCCCCCCGGGGGGCTCTACCGTATATGGCTACACCTTC.

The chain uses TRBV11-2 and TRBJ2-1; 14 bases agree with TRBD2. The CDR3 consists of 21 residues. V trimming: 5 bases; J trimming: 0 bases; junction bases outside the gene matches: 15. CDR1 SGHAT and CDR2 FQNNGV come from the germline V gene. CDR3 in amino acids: CASSDPLEGLAGVGSYNEQFF. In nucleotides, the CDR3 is TGTGCCAGCAGCGACCCCCTCGAGGGACTAGCGGGAGTGGGCTCCTACAATGAGCAGTTCTTC. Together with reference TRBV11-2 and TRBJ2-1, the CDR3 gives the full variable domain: EAGVAQSPRYKIIEKRQSVAFWCNPISGHATLYWYQQILGQGPKLLIQFQNNGVVDDSQLPKDRFSAERLKGVDSTLKIQPAKLEDSAVYLCASSDPLEGLAGVGSYNEQFFGPGTRLTVL.

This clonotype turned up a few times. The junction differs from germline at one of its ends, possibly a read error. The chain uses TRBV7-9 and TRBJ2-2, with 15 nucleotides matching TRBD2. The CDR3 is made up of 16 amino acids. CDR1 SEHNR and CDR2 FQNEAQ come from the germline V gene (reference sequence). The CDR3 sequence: CASSSRTSGRAGELFF. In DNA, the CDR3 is TGTGCCAGCAGCTCGCGGACTAGCGGGAGGGCCGGGGAGCTTTTTTTT.

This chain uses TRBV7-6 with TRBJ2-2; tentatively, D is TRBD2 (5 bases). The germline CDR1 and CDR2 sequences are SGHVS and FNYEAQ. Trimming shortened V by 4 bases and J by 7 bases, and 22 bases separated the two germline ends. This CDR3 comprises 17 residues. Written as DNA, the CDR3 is TGTGCCAGCAGCTCCGGACTGCTCGATAGTAAATACGGGGAGCTGTTTTTT. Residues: CASSSGLLDSKYGELFF.